Below are 29 T cell receptor beta chains sequenced from a single sample in a study of radiotherapy plus CTLA-4 blockade in lung cancer. Clones were read by immunoSEQ multiplex PCR, and TCRdb kept only the in-frame ones, dropping some. The table has about 88,000 clones, approximately 79% seen once; the top ten hold over 11%. Source: peripheral blood, taken from a patient treated with radiotherapy plus ipilimumab. Receptor source: a human donor with non-small cell lung cancer that progressed on radiotherapy plus ipilimumab.

This rearrangement joins TRBV6-5 to TRBJ1-1; D uncertain. The CDR3 spans 13 residues. Germline assignment: CDR1 MNHEY and CDR2 SVGAGI. The V end lost 8 bases, the J end lost 3 bases, and 13 bases lay between the germline ends. CDR3 amino acids: CASAKTADTEAFF. The CDR3 region has the DNA TGTGCCAGCGCTAAGACTGCGGACACTGAAGCTTTCTTT.

This clone was seen just once. The chain uses TRBV7-2 and TRBJ1-5; the match to TRBD1 covers 7 bases. J lost 7 bases, V lost 2 bases, and 5 bases had no gene match. Germline CDR1 and CDR2: SGHTA and FQGNSA. The CDR3 is 14 amino acids. The CDR3 here is CASSLPGGGQPQHF. CDR3 DNA: TGTGCCAGCAGCTTACCAGGGGGTGGACAGCCCCAGCATTTT.

V is TRBV5-1 and J is TRBJ2-3; 9 nucleotides align to TRBD2. The CDR3 covers 15 residues. V trimming: 4 bases; J trimming: 0 bases; junction bases outside the gene matches: 3. Looked up from germline, CDR1 is SGHRS and CDR2 is YFSETQ. This CDR3 reads CASSALAGSTDTQYF. For the CDR3, the DNA is TGCGCCAGCAGCGCACTAGCGGGTAGCACAGATACGCAGTATTTT. Full variable domain (rest looked up from reference TRBV5-1 and TRBJ2-3): KAGVTQTPRYLIKTRGQQVTLSCSPISGHRSVSWYQQTPGQGLQFLFEYFSETQRNKGNFPGRFSGRQFSNSRSEMNVSTLELGDSALYLCASSALAGSTDTQYFGPGTRLTVL.

This clone was seen a handful of times. The rearrangement links TRBV10-2 to TRBJ2-1; a possible D gene is TRBD2 (5 bases). CDR1 is WSHSY and CDR2 is SAAADI in the germline V gene. The V end was cut by 7 bases, the J end by 10 bases, with 14 bases between. This CDR3 is 12 amino acids long. The CDR3 DNA reads TGCGCCAGCACCGTACCCGGGGTCGAGCAGTTCTTC. It codes for CASTVPGVEQFF.

The chain has TRBV9 and TRBJ2-7; D call uncertain. The CDR3 has 13 amino acids. Trimming removed 0 bases at V and 6 bases at J, with 10 bases between. The germline CDR1 and CDR2 sequences are SGDLS and YYNGEE. DNA of the CDR3: TGTGCCAGCAGCGTAGGAGGCTACAGCGAGCAGTACTTC. Amino acids: CASSVGGYSEQYF.

The CDR3 sequence: CASSFHSGGYTF. CDR3 DNA: TGTGCCAGCAGCTTCCACAGTGGGGGCTACACCTTC. The chain employs TRBV7-9 and TRBJ1-2; D is ambiguous. Trimming removed 3 bases at V and 8 bases at J, with 10 bases between. Germline V gene sequence: CDR1 SEHNR, CDR2 FQNEAQ (reference sequence). This CDR3 has 12 amino acids.

The rearrangement links TRBV27 to TRBJ2-2; D gene ambiguous. CDR1 and CDR2 from the germline V gene are MNHEY and SMNVEV (reference sequence). Trimming took 5 bases from V and 0 from J, leaving 10 bases between them. This CDR3 spans 15 amino acids. The DNA for the CDR3 is TGTGCCAGCAGTCCCCCGACGGCGAACACCGGGGAGCTGTTTTTT. As protein: CASSPPTANTGELFF.

V usage is TRBV4-3 and J usage is TRBJ2-5; 9 bases align to TRBD2. V lost 0 bases to trimming and J lost 1 base; unmatched junction nucleotides: 6. Germline V gives CDR1 LGHNA, CDR2 YSLEER. The CDR3 has 17 residues. Here the CDR3 reads CASSQDPRGGAQETQYF. DNA for the CDR3: TGCGCCAGCAGCCAAGATCCCCGCGGGGGGGCCCAAGAGACCCAGTACTTC.

A word on this clone: Other DNA sequences within the sample encode an identical CDR3. The chain joins TRBV30 to TRBJ1-2, with D maybe TRBD1 (5 bases). The CDR3 is 14 residues long. The V and J ends lost 5 bases and 7 bases respectively, with 20 bases between them. Germline loops: CDR1 GTSNPN, CDR2 SVGIG (reference sequence). The CDR3: CAWGASGGGGGYTF. CDR3 in DNA: TGTGCCTGGGGGGCGTCGGGGGGGGGAGGTGGCTACACCTTC.

The V call is TRBV6-5, the J call TRBJ2-7, with D possibly being TRBD1 or TRBD2 (5 bases each). The CDR3 spans 12 residues. Trimming shortened V by 6 bases and J by 2 bases, and 8 bases separated the two germline ends. From germline, CDR1 is MNHEY and CDR2 SVGAGI. The CDR3: CASREGPYEQYF. In DNA, the CDR3 is TGTGCCAGCAGAGAGGGGCCCTACGAGCAGTACTTC.

This clone occurred a few times. The rearrangement uses TRBV7-3 and TRBJ2-3; D assignment may be TRBD1 or TRBD2 (5 bases each). V gave up 5 bases and J gave up 2 bases, with 11 bases separating them. The CDR3 totals 14 residues. The germline V gene encodes CDR1 SGHTA and CDR2 FQGTGA. DNA of the CDR3: TGTGCCAGCAGCCCTGGGACGGCCACAGATACGCAGTATTTT. Translating it yields CASSPGTATDTQYF.

This clone was found once. The chain carries TRBV11-2 and TRBJ1-6; no reliable D call. The CDR3 has 17 amino acids. V was pared by 0 bases and J by 7 bases, with 16 bases between. Germline V gene data show CDR1 as SGHAT and CDR2 as FQNNGV. The CDR3: CASSLDRVQAENSPLHF. The DNA of the CDR3 is TGTGCCAGCAGCTTAGATCGGGTGCAGGCTGAAAATTCACCCCTCCACTTT.

The gene calls are TRBV7-3 and TRBJ2-7; no clear D gene. This CDR3 is 13 amino acids long. The germline V and J ends were trimmed by 4 bases and 3 bases, with 10 bases remaining between them. CDR1 is SGHTA, CDR2 FQGTGA, per germline. Here the CDR3 reads CASSSPDRYEQYF. The CDR3 DNA follows: TGTGCCAGCAGCTCCCCGGACCGCTACGAGCAGTACTTC. Together with reference TRBV7-3 and TRBJ2-7, the CDR3 gives the full variable domain: GAGVSQTPSNKVTEKGKYVELRCDPISGHTALYWYRQSLGQGPEFLIYFQGTGAADDSGLPNDRFFAVRPEGSVSTLKIQRTERGDSAVYLCASSSPDRYEQYFGPGTRLTVT.

The genes are TRBV10-3 and TRBJ1-4; unclear D gene. Trimming left V 2 bases short and J 2 bases short, with 6 bases between. CDR1 is ENHRY, CDR2 SYGVKD, per germline. CDR3 length: 14 residues. This CDR3 is CAISEPGTNEKLFF. DNA for the CDR3: TGTGCCATCAGTGAGCCGGGGACTAATGAAAAACTGTTTTTT.

This clone was recorded a few times. The rearrangement uses TRBV28 and TRBJ2-7; perhaps D is TRBD1 or TRBD2 (5 bases each). V lost 5 bases and J 2 bases, leaving 16 bases between the germline ends. The CDR3 is 15 amino acids. Germline CDR1 MDHEN, CDR2 SYDVKM. The CDR3 is CASSTGTESPYEQYF. DNA of the CDR3: TGTGCCAGCAGTACCGGGACGGAGTCCCCCTACGAGCAGTACTTC.

The V and J genes are TRBV11-3 and TRBJ2-1; D unresolved. The CDR3 is made up of 16 amino acids. V lost 1 base and J 0 bases, leaving 10 bases between the germline ends. Germline assignment: CDR1 SGHNT and CDR2 YENEEA. CDR3 residues: CASSLAGQSSYNEQFF. CDR3 bases: TGTGCCAGCAGCTTAGCAGGTCAGAGCTCCTACAATGAGCAGTTCTTC.

The chain joins TRBV7-2 to TRBJ2-1; 8 bases align to TRBD2. With V trimmed by 0 bases and J by 4 bases, 5 bases remained unmatched. Germline loops: CDR1 SGHTA, CDR2 FQGNSA. The CDR3 sequence is 16 residues long. CDR3 coding DNA: TGTGCCAGCAGCTTAGCGCGGGGGGCCCTATACAATGAGCAGTTCTTC. It yields the protein CASSLARGALYNEQFF.

This clone was detected a few times. The genes are TRBV5-6 and TRBJ1-2; 9 bases map to TRBD1. J was trimmed by 4 bases and V by 0 bases; bases with no gene match: 10. The germline V gene encodes CDR1 SGHDT and CDR2 YYEEEE. The CDR3 covers 17 residues. DNA for the CDR3: TGTGCCAGCAGCTTGGAATCCTACACAGGGGGCGGCTATGGCTACACCTTC. Encoded protein: CASSLESYTGGGYGYTF.

The gene calls are TRBV5-1 and TRBJ2-1; D is perhaps TRBD1 (5 bases). The CDR3 runs to 13 residues. Per germline, CDR1 SGHRS and CDR2 YFSETQ. Trimming removed 1 base at V and 10 bases at J, with 12 bases between. The CDR3 DNA sequence: TGCGCCAGCAGCTTGCCTACTTCAGGGGAGCAGTTCTTC. This codes for CASSLPTSGEQFF.

V gene TRBV6-1 combines with J gene TRBJ2-3; D gene uncertain. Germline-derived CDR1 and CDR2 are MNHNS and SASEGT. The CDR3 sequence is 15 residues long. The germline V and J ends were trimmed by 0 bases and 2 bases, with 9 bases remaining between them. CDR3 DNA: TGTGCCAGCAGTGAAGCGGCAGGCAACACAGATACGCAGTATTTT. Its translation is CASSEAAGNTDTQYF.

The gene calls are TRBV15 and TRBJ1-5; D remains ambiguous. CDR3 length: 12 residues. CDR1 is LNHNV and CDR2 is YYDKDF in the germline V gene (reference sequence). The ends were cut back, 1 base at V and 9 bases at J, with 7 bases in the middle. The CDR3 spells CATSRVYAPQHF. CDR3 coding DNA: TGTGCCACCAGCAGAGTTTATGCGCCCCAGCATTTT. Supplemented by reference TRBV15 and TRBJ1-5, the full variable domain reads DAMVIQNPRYQVTQFGKPVTLSCSQTLNHNVMYWYQQKSSQAPKLLFHYYDKDFNNEADTPDNFQSRRPNTSFCFLDIRSPGLGDTAMYLCATSRVYAPQHFGDGTRLSIL.

The chain employs TRBV6-5 and TRBJ1-2; D perhaps matches TRBD1 (5 bases). Germline V gene sequence: CDR1 MNHEY, CDR2 SVGAGI. V was pared by 5 bases and J by 4 bases, with 14 bases between. This CDR3 comprises 14 residues. CDR3 DNA: TGTGCCAGCAGTGAAATAAGGGGTGGCTATGGCTACACCTTC. This encodes CASSEIRGGYGYTF.

The chain employs TRBV15 and TRBJ1-1; D not certain. The CDR3 runs 13 residues. Per the germline V gene, CDR1 is LNHNV and CDR2 is YYDKDF (reference sequence). Trimming took 6 bases from V and 10 from J, leaving 18 bases between them. The CDR3 region has the DNA TGTGCCACCAGGCTCAACTGGGTCCTGGGAGCTTTCTTT. It specifies CATRLNWVLGAFF. Based on the CDR3 plus reference TRBV15 and TRBJ1-1, the full variable domain is DAMVIQNPRYQVTQFGKPVTLSCSQTLNHNVMYWYQQKSSQAPKLLFHYYDKDFNNEADTPDNFQSRRPNTSFCFLDIRSPGLGDTAMYLCATRLNWVLGAFFGQGTRLTVV.

The rearrangement uses TRBV13 and TRBJ2-7; D is perhaps TRBD2 (5 bases). Germline CDR1 is PRHDT and CDR2 is FYEKMQ (reference sequence). The CDR3 runs 14 residues. With 0 bases removed from V and 1 base from J, the gap between germline ends came to 7 bases. CDR3 sequence (DNA): TGTGCCAGCAGCTTAGGGAGGGCTTCCTACGAGCAGTACTTC. Its protein product is CASSLGRASYEQYF.

The chain joins TRBV27 to TRBJ2-2; a weak D match, TRBD1 (5 bases). V was trimmed by 8 bases and J by 1 base, leaving 14 bases between them. Germline V lookup: CDR1 MNHEY, CDR2 SMNVEV (reference sequence). This CDR3 has 15 residues. In DNA, the CDR3 is TGTGCCAGCGGATTCCTCAGGGAGAACACCGGGGAGCTGTTTTTT. It specifies CASGFLRENTGELFF.

The CDR3 nucleotides read TGTGCCAGCAGCTTCTTACTAGCGGGGACGCAAGAGACCCAGTACTTC. Its translation: CASSFLLAGTQETQYF. The gene calls are TRBV7-9 and TRBJ2-5, with 10 bases aligning to TRBD2. V lost 3 bases, J lost 2 bases, and 6 bases stayed unmatched. Germline V gene lookup returns CDR1 SEHNR and CDR2 FQNEAQ (reference sequence). This CDR3 comprises 16 residues. The full variable domain, with the rest looked up from reference TRBV7-9 and TRBJ2-5, is DTGVSQNPRHKITKRGQNVTFRCDPISEHNRLYWYRQTLGQGPEFLTYFQNEAQLEKSRLLSDRFSAERPKGSFSTLEIQRTEQGDSAMYLCASSFLLAGTQETQYFGPGTRLLVL.

The chain links TRBV27 to TRBJ1-1; a possible D gene is TRBD1 (6 bases). The germline V and J ends were trimmed by 3 bases and 4 bases, with 15 bases remaining between them. The germline CDR1 and CDR2 sequences are MNHEY and SMNVEV (reference sequence). The CDR3 is 15 amino acids. The CDR3 bases are TGTGCCAGCAGTTTGTCCGCAGGGGTGGGCACTGAAGCTTTCTTT. Amino acid sequence: CASSLSAGVGTEAFF.

The chain links TRBV5-1 to TRBJ1-1, with D perhaps matching TRBD1 (6 bases). CDR3 length equals 15 residues. The germline V gene has CDR1 SGHRS and CDR2 YFSETQ. Trimming shortened V by 2 bases and J by 1 base, and 12 bases separated the two germline ends. CDR3 amino acids: CASSLSPQGNTEAFF. The CDR3 DNA reads as TGCGCCAGCAGCTTAAGTCCACAGGGGAACACTGAAGCTTTCTTT.

This clone was seen a few times. CDR3 amino acids: CASSSSGPEVDEQFF. DNA for the CDR3: TGTGCCAGCAGTTCCTCGGGACCCGAGGTGGATGAGCAGTTCTTC. The V gene is TRBV28, the J gene TRBJ2-1; possibly TRBD1 or TRBD2 for D (5 bases each). The CDR3 loop spans 15 amino acids. The germline V gene has CDR1 MDHEN and CDR2 SYDVKM. Trimming left V 4 bases short and J 8 bases short, with 18 bases between.